A selection of T cell receptor beta chains follows, all from one sample in a study of T cell repertoires in ileal Crohn's disease. Generated by immunoSEQ multiplex PCR, the TCRdb table keeps only in-frame clones and is missing some. This table has approximately 2,500 clones, roughly 85% appearing once. Sequenced input: ileal tissue. All receptors come from an adult with Crohn's disease. Each CDR3 is given with its conserved first and last residue. A D gene is named only where the DNA matches it firmly. Clone size is stated in some rows and not others, as once, few, many or a class when expanded.

CDR3 DNA	CDR3 protein	clone size	J gene	V gene	D gene
TGCAGCGTTGATCCGGGGGGCTCTGGAAACACCATATATTTT	CSVDPGGSGNTIYF	-	TRBJ1-3	TRBV29-1	-
TGTGCCAGCAGCCAAGAAGGGGCCGGGTTTACCTACGAGCAGTACTTC	CASSQEGAGFTYEQYF	-	TRBJ2-7	TRBV14	-
TGTGCCAGCAGCTTGGCAATCGGGGAGTCCTACGAGCAGTACTTC	CASSLAIGESYEQYF	-	TRBJ2-7	TRBV5-6	-
TGTGCCAGCAGCTTAGCTAGTGGGGGGGCCGTCGATACGCAGTATTTT	CASSLASGGAVDTQYF	-	TRBJ2-3	TRBV7-2	-
TGTGCCAGCAGCTTGGGGGGCGCGAACGGGGAGCTGTTTTTT	CASSLGGANGELFF	-	TRBJ2-2	TRBV11-3	-
TGTGCCAGCAGCCTCATAAAGGGGACAGATCTCTCTGGAAACACCATATATTTT	CASSLIKGTDLSGNTIYF	-	TRBJ1-3	TRBV5-5	TRBD1
TGTGCCAGCAGCTTGGGACGGAACTATGGCTACACCTTC	CASSLGRNYGYTF	-	TRBJ1-2	TRBV5-4	-
TGTGCCAGCAGTTTATATGGGGACCGACTCCAGCATTTT	CASSLYGDRLQHF	-	TRBJ1-5	TRBV28	-
TGTGCCAGCAGCATAGCATGGGAGAGGGCTGGCTACACCTTC	CASSIAWERAGYTF	-	TRBJ1-2	TRBV5-4	-
TGCGCCAGCAGCCAAGAGGTACCTAGTGCTACAGCTAACTATGGCTACACCTTC	CASSQEVPSATANYGYTF	-	TRBJ1-2	TRBV4-3	-
TGTGCCAGCAGCCTTACGGGACAGGGCGAAATCCGGGAGACCCAGTACTTC	CASSLTGQGEIRETQYF	-	TRBJ2-5	TRBV5-4	TRBD1
TGTGCCAGCAGCCAGGGCACCACAGATACGCAGTATTTT	CASSQGTTDTQYF	-	TRBJ2-3	TRBV6-6	-
TGTGCCAGCAGAGCAGGTGGGGGCTCCGGTCAGCCCCAGCATTTT	CASRAGGGSGQPQHF	few	TRBJ1-5	TRBV28	-
TGTGCCAGCAGTTTGGCGGGTTCGTCCCACGAGCAGTACTTC	CASSLAGSSHEQYF	-	TRBJ2-7	TRBV6-5	-
TGTGCCAGCAGTTTGCCAGGGATGAGGCGTGGCTACACCTTC	CASSLPGMRRGYTF	once	TRBJ1-2	TRBV28	-
TGTGCCAGCAGCGACCAGGGGCTTGGCTATGGCTACACCTTC	CASSDQGLGYGYTF	-	TRBJ1-2	TRBV7-9	-